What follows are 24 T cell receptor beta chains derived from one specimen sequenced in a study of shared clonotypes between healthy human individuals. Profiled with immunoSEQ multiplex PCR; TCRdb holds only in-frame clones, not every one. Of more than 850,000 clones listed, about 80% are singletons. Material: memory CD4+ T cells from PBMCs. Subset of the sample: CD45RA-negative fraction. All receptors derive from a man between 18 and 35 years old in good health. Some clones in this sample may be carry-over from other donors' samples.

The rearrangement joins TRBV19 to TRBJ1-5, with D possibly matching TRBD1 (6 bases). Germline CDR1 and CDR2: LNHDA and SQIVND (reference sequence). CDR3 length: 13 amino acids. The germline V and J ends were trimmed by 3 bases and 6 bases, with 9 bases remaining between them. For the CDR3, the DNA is TGTGCCAGTAGTATGGGGGGCGGTCAGCCCCAGCATTTT. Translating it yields CASSMGGGQPQHF.

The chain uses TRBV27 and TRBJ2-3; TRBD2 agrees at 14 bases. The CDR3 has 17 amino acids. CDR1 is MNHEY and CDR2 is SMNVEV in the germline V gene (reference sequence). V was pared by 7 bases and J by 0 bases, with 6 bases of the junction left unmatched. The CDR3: CASKSGTSGSSTDTQYF. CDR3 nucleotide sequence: TGTGCCAGCAAATCCGGGACTAGCGGGAGTAGCACAGATACGCAGTATTTT.

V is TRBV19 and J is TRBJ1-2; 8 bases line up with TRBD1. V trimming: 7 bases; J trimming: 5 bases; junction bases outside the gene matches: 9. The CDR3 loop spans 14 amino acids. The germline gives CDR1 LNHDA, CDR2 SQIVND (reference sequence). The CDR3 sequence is CASTGQGLSYGYTF. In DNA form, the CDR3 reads TGTGCCAGTACCGGACAGGGTCTTAGTTATGGCTACACCTTC.

CDR3 amino acids: CASSPKIRGGTETQYF. CDR3 sequence (DNA): TGTGCCAGCAGCCCGAAAATCCGGGGCGGGACGGAGACCCAGTACTTC. J is TRBJ2-5 and V is TRBV7-8; possibly TRBD2 for D (6 bases). The CDR3 is 16 amino acids. V was clipped by 5 bases and J by 5 bases, with 21 bases between them. Per germline, CDR1 SGHVS and CDR2 FQNEAQ.

CDR3 region: CASSSGLAGELFF. The CDR3 DNA reads as TGTGCCAGCAGCTCGGGACTAGCCGGGGAGCTGTTTTTT. The V and J genes are TRBV5-4 and TRBJ2-2; 8 bases are a match to TRBD2. The CDR3 length is 13 residues. V shed 3 bases and J 6 bases; nucleotides not matched to a gene: 1. Germline loops: CDR1 SGHNT, CDR2 YYREEE (reference sequence).

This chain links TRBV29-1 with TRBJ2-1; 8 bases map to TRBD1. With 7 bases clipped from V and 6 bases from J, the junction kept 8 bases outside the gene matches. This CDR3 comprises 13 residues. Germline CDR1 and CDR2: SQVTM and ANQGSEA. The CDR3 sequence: CSGSRQGANEQFF. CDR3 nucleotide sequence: TGCAGCGGTAGCCGCCAGGGGGCCAATGAGCAGTTCTTC.

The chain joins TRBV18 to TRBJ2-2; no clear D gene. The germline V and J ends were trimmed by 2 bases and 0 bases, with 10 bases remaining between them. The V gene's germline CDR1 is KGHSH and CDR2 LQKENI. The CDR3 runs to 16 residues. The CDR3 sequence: CASSPSQSANTGELFF. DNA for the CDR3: TGTGCCAGCTCACCAAGTCAGAGCGCGAACACCGGGGAGCTGTTTTTT.

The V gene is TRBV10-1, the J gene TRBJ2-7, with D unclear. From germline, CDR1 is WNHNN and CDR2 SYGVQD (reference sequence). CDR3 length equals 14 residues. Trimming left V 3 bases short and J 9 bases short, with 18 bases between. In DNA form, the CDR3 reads TGCGCCAGCAGTGAAGGCGGTGGCAGGCTAGGGCAGTACTTC. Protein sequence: CASSEGGGRLGQYF.

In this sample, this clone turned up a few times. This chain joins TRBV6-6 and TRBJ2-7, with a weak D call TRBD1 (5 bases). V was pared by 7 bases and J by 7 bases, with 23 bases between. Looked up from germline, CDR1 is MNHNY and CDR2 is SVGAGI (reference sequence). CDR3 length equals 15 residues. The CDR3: CASTFAQGVLLEQYF. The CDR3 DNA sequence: TGTGCCAGCACCTTCGCTCAAGGGGTCCTTTTGGAGCAGTACTTC.

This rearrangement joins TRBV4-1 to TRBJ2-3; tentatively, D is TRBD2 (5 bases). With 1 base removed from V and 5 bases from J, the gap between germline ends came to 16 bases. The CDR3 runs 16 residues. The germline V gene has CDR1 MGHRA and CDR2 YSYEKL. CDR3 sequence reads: CASSQVLDFTLDTQYF. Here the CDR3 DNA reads TGCGCCAGCAGCCAAGTGTTGGACTTTACATTAGATACGCAGTATTTT.

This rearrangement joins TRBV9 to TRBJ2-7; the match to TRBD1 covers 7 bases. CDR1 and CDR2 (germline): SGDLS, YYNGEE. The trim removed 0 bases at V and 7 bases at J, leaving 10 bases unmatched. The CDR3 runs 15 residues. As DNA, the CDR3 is TGTGCCAGCAGCGTAGCTAGTCAGGGGGTCGGGGAGCAGTACTTC. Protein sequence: CASSVASQGVGEQYF.

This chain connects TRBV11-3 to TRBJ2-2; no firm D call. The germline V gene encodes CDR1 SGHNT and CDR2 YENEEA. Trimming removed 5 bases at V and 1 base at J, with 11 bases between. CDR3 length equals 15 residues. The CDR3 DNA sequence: TGTGCCAGCAGCCCCAGACAAAAGAACACCGGGGAGCTGTTTTTT. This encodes CASSPRQKNTGELFF.

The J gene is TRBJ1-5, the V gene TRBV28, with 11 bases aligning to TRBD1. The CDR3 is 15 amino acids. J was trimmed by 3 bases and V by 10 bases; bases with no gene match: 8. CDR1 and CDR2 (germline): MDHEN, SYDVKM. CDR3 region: CANSGTGGSNQPQHF. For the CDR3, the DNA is TGTGCCAACTCCGGGACAGGGGGTTCCAATCAGCCCCAGCATTTT.

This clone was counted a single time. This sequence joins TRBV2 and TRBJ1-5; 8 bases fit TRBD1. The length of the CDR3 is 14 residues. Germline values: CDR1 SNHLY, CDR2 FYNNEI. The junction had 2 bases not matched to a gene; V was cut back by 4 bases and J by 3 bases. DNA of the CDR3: TGTGCCAGCAGTGGGACAGGGAACAATCAGCCCCAGCATTTT. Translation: CASSGTGNNQPQHF.

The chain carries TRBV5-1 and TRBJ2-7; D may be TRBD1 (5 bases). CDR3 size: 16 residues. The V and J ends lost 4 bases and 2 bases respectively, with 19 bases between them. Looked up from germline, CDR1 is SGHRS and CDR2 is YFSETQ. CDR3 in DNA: TGCGCCAGCAGCCTAGACTTGGGCAGGGCCGCCTACGAGCAGTACTTC. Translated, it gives CASSLDLGRAAYEQYF.

In DNA form, the CDR3 reads TGTGCCAGCAGCTTGGCCTGGGACAGGGTAGAGGATACGCAGTATTTT. Protein: CASSLAWDRVEDTQYF. The V and J genes are TRBV5-6 and TRBJ2-3; TRBD1 agrees at 9 bases. With 0 bases clipped from V and 6 bases from J, the junction kept 8 bases outside the gene matches. Per the germline V gene, CDR1 is SGHDT and CDR2 is YYEEEE. This CDR3 has 16 residues.

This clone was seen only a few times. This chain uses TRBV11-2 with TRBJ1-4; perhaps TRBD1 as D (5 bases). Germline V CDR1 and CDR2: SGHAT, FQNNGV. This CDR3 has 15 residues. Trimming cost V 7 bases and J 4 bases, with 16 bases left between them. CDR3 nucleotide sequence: TGTGCCAGCACCTTTACTGCGGGGGTTAATGAAAAACTGTTTTTT. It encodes CASTFTAGVNEKLFF.

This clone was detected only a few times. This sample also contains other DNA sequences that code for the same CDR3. This chain's CDR3 is CASSGGNTEAFF. The CDR3 DNA is TGTGCCAGCTCGGGGGGGAACACTGAAGCTTTCTTT. The chain employs TRBV13 and TRBJ1-1; a possible D gene is TRBD1 (5 bases). Trimming left V 8 bases short and J 1 base short, with 8 bases between. The CDR3 has 12 amino acids. Germline V gives CDR1 PRHDT, CDR2 FYEKMQ (reference sequence).

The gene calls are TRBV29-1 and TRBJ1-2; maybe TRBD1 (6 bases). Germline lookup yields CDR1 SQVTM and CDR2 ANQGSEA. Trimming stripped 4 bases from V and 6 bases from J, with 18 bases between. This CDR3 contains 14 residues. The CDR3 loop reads CSVVPGAFEDGYTF. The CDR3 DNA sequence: TGCAGCGTTGTACCGGGGGCGTTCGAGGATGGCTACACCTTC.

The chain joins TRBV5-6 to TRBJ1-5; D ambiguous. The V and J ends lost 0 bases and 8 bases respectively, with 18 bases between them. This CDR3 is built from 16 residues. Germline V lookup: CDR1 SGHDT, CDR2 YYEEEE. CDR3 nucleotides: TGTGCCAGCAGCTTGGCCAGGACCACGGCTTGGGAGCCCCAGCATTTT. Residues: CASSLARTTAWEPQHF. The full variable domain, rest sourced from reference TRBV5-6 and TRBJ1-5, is DAGVTQSPTHLIKTRGQQVTLRCSPKSGHDTVSWYQQALGQGPQFIFQYYEEEERQRGNFPDRFSGHQFPNYSSELNVNALLLGDSALYLCASSLARTTAWEPQHFGDGTRLSIL.

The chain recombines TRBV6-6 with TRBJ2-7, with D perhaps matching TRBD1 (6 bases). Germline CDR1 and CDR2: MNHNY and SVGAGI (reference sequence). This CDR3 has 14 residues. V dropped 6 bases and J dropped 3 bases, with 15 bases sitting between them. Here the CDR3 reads CASSRGQIFYEQYF. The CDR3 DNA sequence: TGTGCCAGCAGCAGAGGACAGATCTTCTACGAGCAGTACTTC.

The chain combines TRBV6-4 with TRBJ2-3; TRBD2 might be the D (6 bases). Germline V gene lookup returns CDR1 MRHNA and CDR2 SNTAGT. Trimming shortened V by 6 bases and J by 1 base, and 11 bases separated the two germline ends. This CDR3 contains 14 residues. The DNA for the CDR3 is TGTGCCAGCAGCCCCGAGCGGGGCACAGATACGCAGTATTTT. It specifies CASSPERGTDTQYF.

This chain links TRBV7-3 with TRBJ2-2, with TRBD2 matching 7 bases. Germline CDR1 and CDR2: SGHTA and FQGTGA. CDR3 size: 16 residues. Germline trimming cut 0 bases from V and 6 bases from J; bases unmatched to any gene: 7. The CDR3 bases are TGTGCCAGCAGCTTAACTGGCGGGAGCGGAGCCGGGGAGCTGTTTTTT. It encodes CASSLTGGSGAGELFF.

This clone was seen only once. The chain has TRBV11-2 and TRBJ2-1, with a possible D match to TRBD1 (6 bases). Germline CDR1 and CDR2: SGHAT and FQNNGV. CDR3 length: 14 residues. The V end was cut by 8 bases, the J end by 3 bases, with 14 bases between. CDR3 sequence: CASGRTVIYNEQFF. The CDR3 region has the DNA TGTGCCAGCGGACGGACAGTGATCTACAATGAGCAGTTCTTC. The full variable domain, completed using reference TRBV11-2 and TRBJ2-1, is EAGVAQSPRYKIIEKRQSVAFWCNPISGHATLYWYQQILGQGPKLLIQFQNNGVVDDSQLPKDRFSAERLKGVDSTLKIQPAKLEDSAVYLCASGRTVIYNEQFFGPGTRLTVL.